A single sample is the source of the 11 T cell receptor beta chains below, sequenced in a study of blood T cell repertoires in COVID-19. Assay: immunoSEQ multiplex PCR; the TCRdb copy retains only in-frame clones and omits some. This table holds some 300,000 clones, about 88% found once. Sequenced: PBMCs or T cells enriched from blood (not recorded which). The receptors stem from a woman aged 30 to 39 who had recovered from COVID-19.

The V gene is TRBV30, the J gene TRBJ1-5; D perhaps matches TRBD1 (5 bases). Per germline, CDR1 GTSNPN and CDR2 SVGIG (reference sequence). The V end was cut by 2 bases, the J end by 6 bases, with 11 bases between. The length of the CDR3 is 13 residues. For the CDR3, the DNA is TGTGCCTGGAGTAGGGGTAGTAGTCAGCCCCAGCATTTT. This sequence encodes CAWSRGSSQPQHF.

The chain is built from TRBV6-1 and TRBJ2-5; TRBD1 might be the D (6 bases). The CDR3 covers 15 residues. CDR1 is MNHNS and CDR2 is SASEGT in the germline V gene. V was cut by 2 bases and J by 2 bases, with 12 bases left in between. The CDR3 DNA sequence: TGTGCCAGCAGTGAATGGACAGCAAGGCAAGAGACCCAGTACTTC. Translated: CASSEWTARQETQYF.

The chain combines TRBV11-3 with TRBJ2-1, with 8 bases aligning to TRBD2. There are 15 residues in the CDR3. The J segment lost 4 bases and the V segment lost 3 bases, leaving 5 bases of the junction unmatched. Germline V gives CDR1 SGHNT, CDR2 YENEEA. The CDR3 nucleotides read TGTGCCAGCAGCTTTCGGGGGGGCGGGTACAATGAGCAGTTCTTC. Its protein is CASSFRGGGYNEQFF.

The chain links TRBV3-1 (or the pseudogene TRBV3-2) to TRBJ2-7, with D unresolved. The CDR3 is made up of 15 amino acids. Germline CDR1 LGHDT, CDR2 YNNKEL (reference sequence). With 2 bases removed from V and 1 base from J, the gap between germline ends came to 12 bases. The CDR3 is CASSQRQVISYEQYF. The CDR3 DNA reads as TGTGCCAGCAGCCAACGGCAGGTGATATCCTACGAGCAGTACTTC.

The J gene is TRBJ1-1, the V gene TRBV21-1; TRBD1 is the table's D call, not checked against the DNA. TRBV21-1 is given as a pseudogene. CDR3 length: 16 residues. CDR3 nucleotide sequence: TGTGCCACTATCTGGCCGGGACAGAACCTGAACACTGAAGCTTTCTTT. Translation gives CATIWPGQNLNTEAFF.

The chain combines TRBV10-3 with TRBJ2-1, with 7 bases aligning to TRBD2. Germline V CDR1 and CDR2: ENHRY, SYGVKD. Trimming removed 6 bases from V and 7 bases from J; junction bases left unmatched: 6. The CDR3 is 13 residues long. The CDR3 DNA reads as TGTGCCATCAGGAGTACTAGCGAGAATGAGCAGTTCTTC. This sequence encodes CAIRSTSENEQFF.

This clone was recorded once. This chain uses TRBV19 with TRBJ1-5, with TRBD1 identical over 7 bases. The CDR3 has 15 amino acids. The germline V gene encodes CDR1 LNHDA and CDR2 SQIVND (reference sequence). The junction had 3 bases not matched to a gene; V was cut back by 1 base and J by 3 bases. The CDR3 bases are TGTGCCAGTAGTATAGGAGGGGGCTACAATCAGCCCCAGCATTTT. Residues: CASSIGGGYNQPQHF.

This clone was counted a few times. This sequence joins TRBV7-9 and TRBJ1-1, with D maybe TRBD1 (6 bases). Trimming took off 7 bases at V and 1 base at J, with 13 bases between the two ends. Per the germline V gene, CDR1 is SEHNR and CDR2 is FQNEAQ (reference sequence). This CDR3 spans 14 amino acids. CDR3 nucleotides: TGTGCCAGCAACCAGGGGTCAGGGAACACTGAAGCTTTCTTT. Protein sequence: CASNQGSGNTEAFF. Full variable domain (outside the CDR3, taken from reference TRBV7-9 and TRBJ1-1): DTGVSQNPRHKITKRGQNVTFRCDPISEHNRLYWYRQTLGQGPEFLTYFQNEAQLEKSRLLSDRFSAERPKGSFSTLEIQRTEQGDSAMYLCASNQGSGNTEAFFGQGTRLTVV.

The count of this clone is one. The chain carries TRBV7-6 and TRBJ1-2; the D is unclear. Per the germline V gene, CDR1 is SGHVS and CDR2 is FNYEAQ. V shed 5 bases and J shed 0 bases, with 7 bases lying between them. This CDR3 is built from 13 residues. The CDR3 spells CASSDTANYGYTF. The CDR3 DNA reads as TGTGCCAGCAGCGACACAGCTAACTATGGCTACACCTTC.

The chain has TRBV9 and TRBJ1-2; 12 nucleotides agree with TRBD1. Germline V gene lookup returns CDR1 SGDLS and CDR2 YYNGEE. The CDR3 is 15 amino acids. Germline trimming cut 6 bases from V and 8 bases from J; bases unmatched to any gene: 11. The CDR3 coding sequence is TGTGCCAGCACCGTTAGGGGACAGGGGGCTAGCGGCTACACCTTC. Its translation is CASTVRGQGASGYTF.

The chain joins TRBV5-5 to TRBJ1-6; TRBD1 might be the D (6 bases). CDR3 length: 18 amino acids. V was cut by 2 bases and J by 3 bases, with 18 bases left in between. Germline CDR1 and CDR2: SGHKS and YYEKEE (reference sequence). CDR3 bases: TGTGCCAGCAGCTTAATTCCACACAGGGCAGACTATAATTCACCCCTCCACTTT. Amino acid sequence: CASSLIPHRADYNSPLHF. Filled out from reference TRBV5-5 and TRBJ1-6, the complete variable domain reads DAGVTQSPTHLIKTRGQQVTLRCSPISGHKSVSWYQQVLGQGPQFIFQYYEKEERGRGNFPDRFSARQFPNYSSELNVNALLLGDSALYLCASSLIPHRADYNSPLHFGNGTRLTVT.